The 8 T cell receptor beta chains given below trace back to one sample, sequenced in a study of cytomegalovirus exposure and HLA in healthy donors. PCR was performed using 60 Vbeta and 13 Jbeta primers. Clones were sequenced by immunoSEQ multiplex PCR, and TCRdb holds only the in-frame ones, with some missing. Found here are about 120,000 clones, about 83% of them singletons; the top ten hold 2% to 3%. Sequenced: PBMCs. The receptor source for this set is a female donor in good health and CMV-seronegative.

V usage is TRBV5-1 and J usage is TRBJ1-1, with D perhaps matching TRBD1 (6 bases). The germline V gene has CDR1 SGHRS and CDR2 YFSETQ. V was cut by 6 bases and J by 5 bases, with 8 bases left in between. The CDR3 runs 11 residues. CDR3 protein: CASTQGTEAFF. DNA for the CDR3: TGCGCCAGCACTCAGGGGACTGAAGCTTTCTTT. Supplemented by reference TRBV5-1 and TRBJ1-1, the full variable domain reads KAGVTQTPRYLIKTRGQQVTLSCSPISGHRSVSWYQQTPGQGLQFLFEYFSETQRNKGNFPGRFSGRQFSNSRSEMNVSTLELGDSALYLCASTQGTEAFFGQGTRLTVV.

The chain joins TRBV7-3 to TRBJ2-1, with 7 bases identical to TRBD2. The length of the CDR3 is 15 residues. The trim removed 4 bases at V and 12 bases at J, leaving 15 bases unmatched. Germline V gives CDR1 SGHTA, CDR2 FQGTGA. The CDR3 sequence is CASSSQSRQTSAQFF. CDR3 coding DNA: TGTGCCAGCAGCTCTCAATCCCGACAAACTAGCGCGCAGTTCTTC.

This chain links TRBV30 with TRBJ1-2; 7 bases are a match to TRBD1. Trimming took 0 bases from V and 2 from J; bases not matched to a gene: 12. CDR1 is GTSNPN and CDR2 is SVGIG in the germline V gene (reference sequence). CDR3 length: 17 residues. In DNA, the CDR3 is TGTGCCTGGAGTGTACCCGAGACAGGGCCAAAGAACTATGGCTACACCTTC. It encodes CAWSVPETGPKNYGYTF.

The V call is TRBV7-7, the J call TRBJ2-5, with 9 bases matching TRBD2. Germline values: CDR1 SSHAT, CDR2 FNYEAQ (reference sequence). CDR3 length: 17 amino acids. V shed 1 base and J 0 bases; nucleotides not matched to a gene: 6. Here the CDR3 DNA reads TGTGCCAGCAGCTTAGGTCCTAGCGGGGTCTACCAAGAGACCCAGTACTTC. As protein: CASSLGPSGVYQETQYF.

A few counts support this clone. The gene calls are TRBV19 and TRBJ1-1, with 7 positions matching TRBD1. V shed 4 bases, J shed 3 bases, and the junction held 8 bases outside the gene matches. CDR1 LNHDA and CDR2 SQIVND come from the germline V gene (reference sequence). The length of the CDR3 is 15 residues. The CDR3 DNA follows: TGTGCCAGTAGTACCAAACAGGGGATGTACACTGAAGCTTTCTTT. This codes for CASSTKQGMYTEAFF.

This clone was counted once. The chain links TRBV2 to TRBJ2-5; 14 nucleotides agree with TRBD2. Trimming at V came to 4 bases and at J to 5 bases, leaving 3 bases not matched to a gene. Germline-derived CDR1 and CDR2 are SNHLY and FYNNEI. The CDR3 runs 15 residues. CDR3 amino acids: CASSGLAGGRETQYF. CDR3 DNA: TGTGCCAGCAGTGGACTAGCGGGGGGGAGGGAGACCCAGTACTTC.

Remarks on this clone: A junction boundary mismatches the germline segment, possibly from a read error. The chain combines TRBV7-2 with TRBJ2-3; D not certain. The CDR3 is 14 residues long. The germline CDR1 and CDR2 sequences are SGHTA and FQGNSA. The chain's CDR3 is CAGSPSNIASTQYF. The CDR3 region has the DNA TGTGCCGGCAGCCCCTCTAATATAGCAAGTACGCAGTATTTT. The full variable domain, completed using reference TRBV7-2 and TRBJ2-3, is GAGVSQSPSNKVTEKGKDVELRCDPISGHTALYWYRQSLGQGLEFLIYFQGNSAPDKSGLPSDRFSAERTGGSVSTLTIQRTQQEDSAVYLCAGSPSNIASTQYFGPGTRLTVL.

This rearrangement joins TRBV9 to TRBJ2-1, with 7 bases that match TRBD1. The trim removed 0 bases at V and 5 bases at J, leaving 2 bases unmatched. The CDR3 runs 14 residues. The germline V gene has CDR1 SGDLS and CDR2 YYNGEE. The CDR3 reads CASSVGGTDNEQFF. DNA of the CDR3: TGTGCCAGCAGCGTAGGAGGGACAGACAATGAGCAGTTCTTC.